This section outlines one T cell receptor (beta chain) sequence together with its context. The method was immunoSEQ multiplex PCR; TCRdb's version includes in-frame clones alone and lacks a portion of them. The profile shows some 300,000 clones, more than 85% of them singletons. The data originate from a study of blood T cell repertoires in COVID-19. Study information: T cells, B-cell-depleted T cells, or PBMCs provided the cDNA or gDNA that served as material.

V was pared by 3 bases and J by 2 bases, with 13 bases between. This CDR3 comprises 16 residues. Germline-derived CDR1 and CDR2 are LGHNA and YSLEER. The chain joins TRBV4-3 to TRBJ1-4; D uncertain. Input material: PBMCs or T cells enriched from blood (not recorded which). This clonotype originated in a young woman who had been exposed to COVID-19. CDR3 amino acids: CASSQQTRGTNEKLFF. The CDR3 region has the DNA TGCGCCAGCAGCCAGCAAACCCGCGGGACTAATGAAAAACTGTTTTTT.